This is a list of T cell receptor beta chains from one sample in a study of blood T cell repertoires in COVID-19. TCRdb keeps only in-frame clones here, not all; method: immunoSEQ multiplex PCR. This sample has about 52,000 clones; approximately 85% occur once, and the top ten carry roughly 15%. The sequencing sample was made of peripheral blood. The receptor source for this set is a human donor in a cohort sampled during active COVID-19. Each CDR3 is given with its conserved first and last residue. The D gene is left open where the match is weak. Rows may omit the clone size; those that give it use once, few, many or a size class.

DNA: TGCGCCAGCAGCCAAACCCAGGGTAGTGGGATTAAAGAGACCCAGTACTTC
CDR3: CASSQTQGSGIKETQYF
size: .
D: .
J: TRBJ2-5
V: TRBV4-1

DNA: TGTGCCAGCAGTGAACACCGGGGGGGCACAGATACGCAGTATTTT
CDR3: CASSEHRGGTDTQYF
size: .
D: TRBD2
J: TRBJ2-3
V: TRBV2

DNA: TGTGCCAGCAGCGGGACAGGGGAAGGCTCACCCCTCCACTTT
CDR3: CASSGTGEGSPLHF
size: .
D: TRBD1
J: TRBJ1-6
V: TRBV25-1

DNA: TGTGCCACCAGCTCCCGGGGGGGGAGCGACGAGCAGTACTTC
CDR3: CATSSRGGSDEQYF
size: few
D: TRBD2
J: TRBJ2-7
V: TRBV15

DNA: TGTGCCAGCAGCTTAACCCCACTAGCGGGGGCTAACACCGGGGAGCTGTTTTTT
CDR3: CASSLTPLAGANTGELFF
size: .
D: TRBD2
J: TRBJ2-2
V: TRBV7-3

DNA: TGTGCCTTGAGAGGGGGATACACTGAAGCTTTCTTT
CDR3: CALRGGYTEAFF
size: .
D: .
J: TRBJ1-1
V: TRBV30

DNA: TGTGCCAGCAGCCAAGCAGGTTCTGGGGCCAACGTCCTGACTTTC
CDR3: CASSQAGSGANVLTF
size: .
D: .
J: TRBJ2-6
V: TRBV3-1/TRBV3-2

DNA: TGCGCCGCCTTGTTGGCCGCCACAGATACGCAGTATTTT
CDR3: CAALLAATDTQYF
size: .
D: .
J: TRBJ2-3
V: TRBV10-2

DNA: TGTGCCAGCTACCATGAAACTGGAAACACCATATATTTT
CDR3: CASYHETGNTIYF
size: .
D: .
J: TRBJ1-3
V: TRBV19

DNA: TGTGCCAGTAGGACAGGGATCGGCTACACCTTC
CDR3: CASRTGIGYTF
size: .
D: TRBD1
J: TRBJ1-2
V: TRBV19

DNA: TGTGCCACCAGTGATCCCGCCGGGGGAAACTATGGCTACACCTTC
CDR3: CATSDPAGGNYGYTF
size: once
D: .
J: TRBJ1-2
V: TRBV24-1

DNA: TGTGCCAGCAGTTTCGGTCTTTCCTACAATGAGCAGTTCTTC
CDR3: CASSFGLSYNEQFF
size: once
D: .
J: TRBJ2-1
V: TRBV6-5

DNA: TGTGCCAGCAGCGCAGGTAGTAGGGGCGGTAATTCACCCCTCCACTTT
CDR3: CASSAGSRGGNSPLHF
size: .
D: .
J: TRBJ1-6
V: TRBV7-3

DNA: TGTGCCACCAGTACGGGGGGCGCGGGGGGAAACACCATATATTTT
CDR3: CATSTGGAGGNTIYF
size: .
D: .
J: TRBJ1-3
V: TRBV15

DNA: TGTGCCAGCAGCCTTGACATCTACGAGCAGTACTTC
CDR3: CASSLDIYEQYF
size: .
D: .
J: TRBJ2-7
V: TRBV7-8

DNA: TGTGCCAGCAGCCAAGCTCAACTAGCGGGGGGACGGAACACCGGGGAGCTGTTTTTT
CDR3: CASSQAQLAGGRNTGELFF
size: .
D: TRBD2
J: TRBJ2-2
V: TRBV3-1/TRBV3-2

DNA: TGTGCCAGCTCAGCGTCAGGAGAGCAGTACTTC
CDR3: CASSASGEQYF
size: .
D: .
J: TRBJ2-7
V: TRBV18

DNA: TGTGCCAGCAGCCCCTCGGGACAGGGTTCCCCCTACACCTTC
CDR3: CASSPSGQGSPYTF
size: .
D: TRBD1
J: TRBJ1-2
V: TRBV6-5

DNA: TGTGCCAGCAGCCGAGCCCCAGGGGCCTTCAATGAGCAGTTCTTC
CDR3: CASSRAPGAFNEQFF
size: .
D: .
J: TRBJ2-1
V: TRBV3-1/TRBV3-2

DNA: TGCAGTGCTAGTACCCCAGGGGGTTCAGGCGAGCAGTACTTC
CDR3: CSASTPGGSGEQYF
size: .
D: TRBD1
J: TRBJ2-7
V: TRBV20-1

DNA: TGTGCCAGCAGTCGTAGCGGGGGAATCCAAGAGACCCAGTACTTC
CDR3: CASSRSGGIQETQYF
size: .
D: TRBD2
J: TRBJ2-5
V: TRBV7-3

DNA: TGCGCCAGCAGCTCGCGGACTAGTTTCGGGGGAGAGACCCAGTACTTC
CDR3: CASSSRTSFGGETQYF
size: .
D: TRBD2
J: TRBJ2-5
V: TRBV5-1